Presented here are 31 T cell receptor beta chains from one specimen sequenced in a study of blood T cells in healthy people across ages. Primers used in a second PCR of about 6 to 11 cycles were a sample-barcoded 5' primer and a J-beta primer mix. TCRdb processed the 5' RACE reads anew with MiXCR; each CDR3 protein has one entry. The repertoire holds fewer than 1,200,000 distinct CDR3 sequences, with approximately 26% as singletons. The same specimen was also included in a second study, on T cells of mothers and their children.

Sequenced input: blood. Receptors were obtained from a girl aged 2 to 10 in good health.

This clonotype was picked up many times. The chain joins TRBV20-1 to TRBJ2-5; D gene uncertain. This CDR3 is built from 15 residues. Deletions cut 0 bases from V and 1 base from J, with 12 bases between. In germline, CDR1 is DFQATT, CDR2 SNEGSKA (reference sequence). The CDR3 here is CSAREADGLQETQYF. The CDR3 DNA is TGCAGTGCTAGAGAGGCTGATGGGCTCCAAGAGACCCAGTACTTC.

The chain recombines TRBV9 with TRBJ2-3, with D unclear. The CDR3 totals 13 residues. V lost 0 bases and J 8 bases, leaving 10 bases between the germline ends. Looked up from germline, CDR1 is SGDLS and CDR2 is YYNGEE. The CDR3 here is CASSVEGQLTQYF. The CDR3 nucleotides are TGTGCCAGCAGCGTAGAGGGTCAGCTTACGCAGTATTTT.

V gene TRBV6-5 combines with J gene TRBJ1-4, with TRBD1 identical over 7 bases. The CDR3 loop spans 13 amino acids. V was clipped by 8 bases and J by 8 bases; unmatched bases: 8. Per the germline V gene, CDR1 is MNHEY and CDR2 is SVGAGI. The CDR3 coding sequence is TGTGCCAGCCAAAGACAGGGCGGCGAAAAACTGTTTTTT. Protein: CASQRQGGEKLFF.

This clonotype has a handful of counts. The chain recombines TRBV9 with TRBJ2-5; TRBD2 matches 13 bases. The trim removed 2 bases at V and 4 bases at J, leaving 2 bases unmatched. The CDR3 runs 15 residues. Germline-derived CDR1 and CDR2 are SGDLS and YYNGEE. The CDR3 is CASSVTSGRSETQYF. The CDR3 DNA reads TGTGCCAGCAGCGTGACTAGCGGGAGGTCAGAGACCCAGTACTTC. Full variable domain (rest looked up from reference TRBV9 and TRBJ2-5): DSGVTQTPKHLITATGQRVTLRCSPRSGDLSVYWYQQSLDQGLQFLIQYYNGEERAKGNILERFSAQQFPDLHSELNLSSLELGDSALYFCASSVTSGRSETQYFGPGTRLLVL.

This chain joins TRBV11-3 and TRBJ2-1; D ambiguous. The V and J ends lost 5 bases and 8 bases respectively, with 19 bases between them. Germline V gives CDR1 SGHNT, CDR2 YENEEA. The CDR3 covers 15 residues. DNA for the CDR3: TGTGCCAGCAGCCCCGATGGCCTCAGTGGCGATGAGCAGTTCTTC. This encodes CASSPDGLSGDEQFF.

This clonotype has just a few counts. CDR3 DNA: TGTGCCAGCAGCCAAGATCTTGGGACTAGCGGGGCCTACGAGCAGTACTTC. The encoded protein is CASSQDLGTSGAYEQYF. V and J are TRBV3-1 and TRBJ2-7; 13 nucleotides align to TRBD2. Germline assignment: CDR1 LGHDT and CDR2 YNNKEL (reference sequence). The CDR3 runs to 17 residues. V was pared by 0 bases and J by 2 bases, with 4 bases of the junction left unmatched.

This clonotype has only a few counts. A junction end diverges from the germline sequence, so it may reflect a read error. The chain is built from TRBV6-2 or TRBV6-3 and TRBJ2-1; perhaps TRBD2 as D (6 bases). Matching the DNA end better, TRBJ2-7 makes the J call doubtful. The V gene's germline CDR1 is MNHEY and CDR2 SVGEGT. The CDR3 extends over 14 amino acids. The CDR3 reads CTSSYSFREYEQYF. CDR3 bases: TGTACCAGCAGTTACTCGTTTCGGGAGTACGAGCAGTACTTC.

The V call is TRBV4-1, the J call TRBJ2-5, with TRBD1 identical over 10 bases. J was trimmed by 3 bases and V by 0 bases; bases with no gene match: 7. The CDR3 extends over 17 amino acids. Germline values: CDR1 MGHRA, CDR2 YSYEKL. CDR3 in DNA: TGCGCCAGCAGCCAAGAAAGAGTGGGGACAGGGGAAGAGACCCAGTACTTC. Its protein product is CASSQERVGTGEETQYF.

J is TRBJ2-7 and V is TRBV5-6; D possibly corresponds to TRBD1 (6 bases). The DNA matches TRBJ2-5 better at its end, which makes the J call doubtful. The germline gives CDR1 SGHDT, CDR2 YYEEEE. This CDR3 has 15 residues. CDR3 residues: CASSLMGHIQETQYF. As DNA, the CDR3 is TGTGCCAGCAGCTTGATGGGACATATCCAAGAGACCCAGTACTTC.

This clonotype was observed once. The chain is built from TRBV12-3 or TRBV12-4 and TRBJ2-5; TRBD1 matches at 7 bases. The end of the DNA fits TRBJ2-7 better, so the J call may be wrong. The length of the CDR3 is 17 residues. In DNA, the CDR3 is TGTGCCAGCAGTCGAAGGCCGGGACAGACACAAGCCTACGAGCAGTACTTC. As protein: CASSRRPGQTQAYEQYF.

CDR3 coding DNA: TGTGCCAGCGGCCCCGGACTAGCGGGGTGGTATGAGCAGTTCTTC. This gives the protein CASGPGLAGWYEQFF. The chain recombines TRBV7-9 with TRBJ2-1, with TRBD2 matching 12 bases. CDR1 and CDR2 from the germline V gene are SEHNR and FQNEAQ (reference sequence). This CDR3 contains 15 residues. Trimming took 8 bases from V and 8 from J; bases not matched to a gene: 10.

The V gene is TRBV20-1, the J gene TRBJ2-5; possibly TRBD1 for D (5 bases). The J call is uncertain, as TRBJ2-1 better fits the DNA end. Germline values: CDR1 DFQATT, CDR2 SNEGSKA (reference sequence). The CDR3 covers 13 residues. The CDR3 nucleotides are TGCAGTTTGGGGCATATCTCTCTCGGGGAGCAGTTCTTC. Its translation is CSLGHISLGEQFF.

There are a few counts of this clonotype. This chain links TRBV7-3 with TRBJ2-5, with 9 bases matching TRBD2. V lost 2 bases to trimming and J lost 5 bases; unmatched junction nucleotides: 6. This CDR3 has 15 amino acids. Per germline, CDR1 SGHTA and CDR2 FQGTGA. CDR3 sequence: CASSLGGGAGETQYF. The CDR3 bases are TGTGCCAGCAGCTTAGGCGGGGGGGCCGGGGAGACCCAGTACTTC.

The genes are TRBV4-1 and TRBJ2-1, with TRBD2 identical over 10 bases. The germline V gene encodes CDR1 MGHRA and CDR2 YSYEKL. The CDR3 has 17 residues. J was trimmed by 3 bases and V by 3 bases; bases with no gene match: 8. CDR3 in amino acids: CASSHPTGTSVYNEQFF. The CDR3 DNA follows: TGCGCCAGCAGCCATCCTACCGGGACTAGCGTCTACAATGAGCAGTTCTTC.

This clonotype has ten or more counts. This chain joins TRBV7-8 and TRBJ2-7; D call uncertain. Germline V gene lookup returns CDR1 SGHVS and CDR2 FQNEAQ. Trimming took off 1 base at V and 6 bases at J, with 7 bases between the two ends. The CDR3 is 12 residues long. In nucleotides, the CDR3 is TGTGCCAGCAGCTTAGATCCCGCCGAGCAGTACTTC. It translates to CASSLDPAEQYF.

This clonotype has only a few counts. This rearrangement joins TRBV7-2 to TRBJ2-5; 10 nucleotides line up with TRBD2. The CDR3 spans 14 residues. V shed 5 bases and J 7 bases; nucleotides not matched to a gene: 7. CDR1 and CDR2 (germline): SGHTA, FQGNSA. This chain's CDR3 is CASSHPSGRPTQYF. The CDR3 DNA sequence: TGTGCCAGCAGCCATCCTAGCGGGAGACCGACCCAGTACTTC.

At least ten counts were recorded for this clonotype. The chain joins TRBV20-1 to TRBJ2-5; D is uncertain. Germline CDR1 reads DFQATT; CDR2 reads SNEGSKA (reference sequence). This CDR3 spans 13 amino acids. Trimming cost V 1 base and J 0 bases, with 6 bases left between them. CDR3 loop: CSARVPNQETQYF. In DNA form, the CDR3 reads TGCAGTGCTAGAGTACCGAACCAAGAGACCCAGTACTTC.

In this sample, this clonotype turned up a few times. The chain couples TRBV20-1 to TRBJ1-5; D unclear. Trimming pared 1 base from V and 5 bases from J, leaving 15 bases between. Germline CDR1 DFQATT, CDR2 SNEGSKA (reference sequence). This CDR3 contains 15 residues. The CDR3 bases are TGCAGTGCTAGAGCCTCCCCTGATGTGGATCAGCCCCAGCATTTT. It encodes CSARASPDVDQPQHF.

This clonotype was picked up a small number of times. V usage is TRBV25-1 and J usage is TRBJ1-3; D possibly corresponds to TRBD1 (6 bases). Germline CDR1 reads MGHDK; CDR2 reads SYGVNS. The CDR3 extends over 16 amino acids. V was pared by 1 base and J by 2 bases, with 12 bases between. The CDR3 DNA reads TGTGCCAGCAGTGAATTGGGTGGGGGGCCTGGAAACACCATATATTTT. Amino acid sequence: CASSELGGGPGNTIYF.

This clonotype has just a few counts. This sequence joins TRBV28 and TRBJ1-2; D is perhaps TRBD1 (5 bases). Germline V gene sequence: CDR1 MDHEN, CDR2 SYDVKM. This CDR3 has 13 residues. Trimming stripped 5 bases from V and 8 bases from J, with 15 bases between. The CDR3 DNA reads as TGTGCCAGCAGTCCAGCGGGGGTCTTGGGCTACACCTTC. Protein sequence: CASSPAGVLGYTF.

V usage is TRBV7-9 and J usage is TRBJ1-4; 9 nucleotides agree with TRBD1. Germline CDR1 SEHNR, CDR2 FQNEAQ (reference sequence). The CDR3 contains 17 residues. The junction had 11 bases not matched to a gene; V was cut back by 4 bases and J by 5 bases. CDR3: CASSYFGQTGGNEKLFF. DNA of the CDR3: TGTGCCAGCAGCTACTTCGGCCAGACAGGGGGGAATGAAAAACTGTTTTTT.

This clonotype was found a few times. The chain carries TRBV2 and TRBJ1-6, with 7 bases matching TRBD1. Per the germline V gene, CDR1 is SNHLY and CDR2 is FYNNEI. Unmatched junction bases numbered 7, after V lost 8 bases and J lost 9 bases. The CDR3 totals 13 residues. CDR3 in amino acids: CASGRDSSSPLHF. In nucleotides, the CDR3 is TGTGCCAGCGGCCGGGACAGCTCTTCACCCCTCCACTTT.

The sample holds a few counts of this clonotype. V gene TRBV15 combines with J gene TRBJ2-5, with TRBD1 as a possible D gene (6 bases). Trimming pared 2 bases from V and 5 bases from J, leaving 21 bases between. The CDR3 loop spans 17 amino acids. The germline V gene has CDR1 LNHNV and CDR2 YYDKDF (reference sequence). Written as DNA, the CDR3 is TGTGCCACCAGCAGAAACCCGCCTGGGGGCGGGTTGGAGACCCAGTACTTC. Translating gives CATSRNPPGGGLETQYF.

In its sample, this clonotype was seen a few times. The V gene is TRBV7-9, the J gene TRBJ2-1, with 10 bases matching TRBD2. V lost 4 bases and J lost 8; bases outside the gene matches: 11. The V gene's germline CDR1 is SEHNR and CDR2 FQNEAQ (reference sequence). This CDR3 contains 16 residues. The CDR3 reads CASSSRSGGAMYEQFF. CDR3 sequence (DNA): TGTGCCAGCAGCTCCAGGAGCGGGGGGGCTATGTATGAGCAGTTCTTC.

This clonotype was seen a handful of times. The CDR3 bases are TGTGCCAGCAGCCAGTGGACAGGGCCCCGGTATTTT. Its protein is CASSQWTGPRYF. The chain joins TRBV14 to TRBJ2-3; 8 nucleotides agree with TRBD1. Germline V gene sequence: CDR1 SGHDN, CDR2 FVKESK. With V trimmed by 3 bases and J by 14 bases, 7 bases remained unmatched. The CDR3 is made up of 12 amino acids.

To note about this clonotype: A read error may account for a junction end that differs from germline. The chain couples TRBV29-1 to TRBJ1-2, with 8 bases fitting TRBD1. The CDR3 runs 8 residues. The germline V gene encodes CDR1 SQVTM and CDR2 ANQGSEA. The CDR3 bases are TGCAGCGGACGACAGGGGCTCTTC. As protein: CSGRQGLF.

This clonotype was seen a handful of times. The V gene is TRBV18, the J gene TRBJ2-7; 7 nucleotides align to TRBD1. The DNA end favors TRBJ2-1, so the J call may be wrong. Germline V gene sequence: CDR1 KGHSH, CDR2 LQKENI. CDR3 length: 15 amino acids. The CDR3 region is CASSSTGALYNEQFF. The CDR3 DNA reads TGTGCCAGCTCATCAACAGGGGCCCTCTACAATGAGCAGTTCTTC.

The CDR3 DNA sequence: TGCAGCGCATTGACGGTCTTGTCTAGCGGGAATACGCAGTATTTT. Amino acid sequence: CSALTVLSSGNTQYF. The chain links TRBV29-1 to TRBJ2-3; TRBD2 matches at 9 bases. Trimming at V came to 7 bases and at J to 7 bases, leaving 15 bases not matched to a gene. This CDR3 has 15 amino acids. In germline, CDR1 is SQVTM, CDR2 ANQGSEA.

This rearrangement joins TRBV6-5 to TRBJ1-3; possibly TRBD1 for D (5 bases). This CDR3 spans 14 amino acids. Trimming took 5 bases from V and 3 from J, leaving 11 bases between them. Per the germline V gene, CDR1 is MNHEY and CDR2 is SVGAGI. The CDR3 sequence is CASSPGLLGNTIYF. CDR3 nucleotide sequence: TGTGCCAGCAGTCCAGGGTTACTTGGAAACACCATATATTTT.

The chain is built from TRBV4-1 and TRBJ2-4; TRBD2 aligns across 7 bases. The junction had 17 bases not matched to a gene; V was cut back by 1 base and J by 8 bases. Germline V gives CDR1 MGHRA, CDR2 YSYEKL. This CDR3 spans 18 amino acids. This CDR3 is CASSQVFVGGTLVDIQYF. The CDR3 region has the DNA TGCGCCAGCAGCCAAGTATTCGTGGGAGGGACCTTGGTAGACATTCAGTACTTC.

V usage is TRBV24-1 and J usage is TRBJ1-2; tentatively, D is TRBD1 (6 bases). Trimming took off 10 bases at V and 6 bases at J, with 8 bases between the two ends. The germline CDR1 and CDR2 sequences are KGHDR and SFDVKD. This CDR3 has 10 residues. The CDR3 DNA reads TGTGCCACGACAGGACATGGCTACACCTTC. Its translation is CATTGHGYTF.